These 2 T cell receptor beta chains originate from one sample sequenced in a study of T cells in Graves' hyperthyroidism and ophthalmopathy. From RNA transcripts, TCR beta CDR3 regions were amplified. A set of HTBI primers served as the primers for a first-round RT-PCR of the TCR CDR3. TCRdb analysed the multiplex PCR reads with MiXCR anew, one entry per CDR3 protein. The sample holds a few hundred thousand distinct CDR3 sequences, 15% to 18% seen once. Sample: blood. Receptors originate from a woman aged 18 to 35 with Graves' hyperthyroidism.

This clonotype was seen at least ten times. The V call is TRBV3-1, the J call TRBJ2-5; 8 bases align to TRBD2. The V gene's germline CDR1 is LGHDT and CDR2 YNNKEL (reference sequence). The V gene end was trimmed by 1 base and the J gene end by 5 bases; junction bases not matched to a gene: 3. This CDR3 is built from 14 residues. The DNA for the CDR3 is TGTGCCAGCAGCCAAGGACTAGCGTTCGAGACCCAGTACTTC. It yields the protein CASSQGLAFETQYF.

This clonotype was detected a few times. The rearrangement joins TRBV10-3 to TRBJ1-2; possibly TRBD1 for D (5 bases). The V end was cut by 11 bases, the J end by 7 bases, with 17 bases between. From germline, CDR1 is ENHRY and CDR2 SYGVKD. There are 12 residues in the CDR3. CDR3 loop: CAVLRGGAGYTF. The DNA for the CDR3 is TGTGCCGTCCTTCGCGGGGGTGCTGGCTACACCTTC.